This T cell receptor beta chain derives from a study of T cells in Graves' hyperthyroidism and ophthalmopathy. Study at large: It was at initial diagnosis, before any treatment, that peripheral blood was collected.

Newly diagnosed hyperthyroidism, duration under 2 months, in patients aged 18 to 65. CDR3 length equals 15 residues. Germline CDR1 and CDR2: LNHDA and SQIVND (reference sequence). The V end was cut by 1 base, the J end by 1 base, with 8 bases between. RNA transcripts gave rise to amplified TCR beta CDR3 regions. HTBI primers were used for first-round RT-PCR of the TCR CDR3. Each CDR3 protein is one row after TCRdb ran MiXCR on the multiplex PCR reads. The sample has fewer than 400,000 distinct CDR3 sequences; 20% to 25% are singletons. A remark on this clonotype: Its target is unknown.

Study outcomes and limitations: For ophthalmopathy, model prediction preceded onset by a median roughly 6.3 months. From stable hyperthyroidism, ophthalmopathy was set apart by a 13 V-J model.

The sequencing input was blood. The rearrangement joins TRBV19 to TRBJ1-5, with D unresolved. The receptor was derived from a man aged 45-60 years with Graves' hyperthyroidism. The DNA of the CDR3 is TGTGCCAGTAGTATAGGGAGGTTGAGCAATCAGCCCCAGCATTTT. Translated: CASSIGRLSNQPQHF.